This T cell receptor (beta chain) was identified in a study of blood T cell repertoires in COVID-19. For the study at large: Sites across the United States, Italy and Spain contributed samples from acute and convalescent COVID-19. The analysed material was cDNA or gDNA that came from T cells, B-cell-depleted T cells, or PBMCs.

In the authors' methods: The assay estimated nucleated cells by amplifying reference gene primers. Assay used: immunoSEQ multiplex PCR; TCRdb lists only in-frame clones, some missing. V and J calls and clone size are those listed in that table; D and trimming were worked out from the DNA. The sample lists about 60,000 clones, 70% to 85% occurring once. V was clipped by 2 bases and J by 7 bases; unmatched bases: 5. This CDR3 spans 14 amino acids. Germline V gives CDR1 SGHRS, CDR2 YFSETQ. The chain carries TRBV5-1 and TRBJ1-2; 10 bases are a match to TRBD1. Sample: peripheral blood. This TCR was recovered from a man aged 60-69 years with acute or convalescent COVID-19. DNA of the CDR3: TGCGCCAGCAGCTTTAAGACAGGGGGCCTTGGCTACACCTTC. Amino acids: CASSFKTGGLGYTF. The full variable domain, its missing parts supplied by reference TRBV5-1 and TRBJ1-2, is KAGVTQTPRYLIKTRGQQVTLSCSPISGHRSVSWYQQTPGQGLQFLFEYFSETQRNKGNFPGRFSGRQFSNSRSEMNVSTLELGDSALYLCASSFKTGGLGYTFGSGTRLTVV.